This T cell receptor beta chain was profiled in a study of blood T cell repertoires in COVID-19. The germline V gene encodes CDR1 MNHEY and CDR2 SMNVEV (reference sequence). V was trimmed by 8 bases and J by 6 bases, leaving 23 bases between them. CDR3 length: 16 residues. TCRdb keeps only in-frame clones here, not all; method: immunoSEQ multiplex PCR. The repertoire has some 150,000 clones, roughly four fifths of them found once; the top ten carry approximately 8%. The origin of this receptor is a human donor in a cohort sampled during active COVID-19. The chain combines TRBV27 with TRBJ1-5; D remains ambiguous. The sample comprised peripheral blood. CDR3 sequence reads: CASGGIIPRNGQPQHF. The CDR3 DNA is TGTGCCAGCGGAGGGATAATCCCTCGGAACGGTCAGCCCCAGCATTTT.